The following is a T cell receptor (beta chain) sequence with its context. Its recognized antigen is unknown. No per-base quality is available; no much larger clone lies one base away. V is cut by 0 bases and J by 7 bases, and the space between the germline ends is 18 bases. The CDR3 measures 16 amino acids from cysteine to phenylalanine. The CDR3 DNA has 48 bases and is translated from base 1. CDR1 and CDR2 are drawn from the germline V gene: MGHRA, YSYEKL. The immunoSEQ Assay, a bias-controlled multiplex PCR, was used to amplify TCRbeta CDR3 regions from genomic DNA. As for how the authors treated the data: The number of nucleated cells in each sample was estimated by amplification of reference gene primers within the assay. Sequence reads were collapsed and filtered to measure the absolute abundance of every unique TCRbeta CDR3 rearrangement. For each sample, productive Simpson clonality was calculated as the square root of Simpson's diversity index across productive rearrangements. Here the immuneACCESS table is served through TCRdb, limited to in-frame sequences with V and J called. Missing clones are a known gap in these copies; in checked studies unresolved V genes cover under half, and the rest lacks a known reason. V, J and clone size reflect that table, while D and trimming were determined from the DNA. Here the sample has about 230,000 clones; around four fifths occur a single time. The ten largest make up 2% to 3% of the sample.

This sample was included in a study of blood T cell repertoires in COVID-19 (dated by TCRdb to about 2020). For context, the study as a whole: Samples covering the acute and convalescent phases of COVID-19 were provided by collaborators in the United States, Italy and Spain. Deeply sampled blood TCRbeta repertoires from subjects exposed to, actively infected with, or recovered from COVID-19 were included in the dataset. The sample metadata nearly always contained a de-identified subject ID, COVID-19 status, age in years and sex. The repertoires were released in a freely available public database intended as a resource for research on the immune response to SARS-CoV-2. The samples were drawn from two sources: the first 160 participants of the ongoing ImmuneRACE study, and 1,200 or so subjects contributed by 6 global collaborators. Where available, HLA class I and class II types were taken from metadata supplied by the sample provider and were not determined by assay-based typing. The material from the prospective study consisted of cDNA or gDNA derived from T cells, B-cell-depleted T cells, or PBMCs.

On the study overall, not on this receptor specifically: How much clinical and demographic metadata was included differed by source and by participant, and the metadata was provided uncurated.

The collaborating institutions used their own protocols to collect whole blood in K2EDTA tubes. Collaborator samples were shipped for TCRbeta analysis as frozen whole blood, isolated PBMCs, or DNA extracted from either sample type. Sequenced input: peripheral blood. Recombination connected TRBV4-1 to TRBJ1-2; no confident D gene assignment can be made. This TCR was sampled from a woman aged 70-85 years with active or convalescent COVID-19. The CDR3 corresponds to CASSQDGLGGRGGYTF. The sequenced DNA is TGCGCCAGCAGCCAAGATGGCCTGGGTGGCCGGGGTGGCTACACCTTC.